This entry describes one T cell receptor beta chain. Which antigen it targets is not known. No base qualities exist here, and no much larger clone lies one base off it. The intended sense of this specimen's treatment or condition label: allogeneic hematopoietic cell transplantation with graft depleted of TCRalphabeta T cells and CD19 B cells. The transplant recipients were children given TCRalphabeta/CD19-depleted allogeneic hematopoietic cell grafts. This sample was taken from a study of T-cell reconstitution after alpha-beta-depleted transplantation in children (dated by TCRdb to 2015 to 2016). With respect to the entire study: T-cell immune reconstitution after TCRalphabeta/CD19-depleted allogeneic hematopoietic cell transplantation in children was quantitatively tracked in the study by means of TCR repertoire profiling.

V is reduced by 6 bases and J by 3 bases, leaving a spacing of 12 bases between them. The CDR3 has 13 amino acids, counting the end cysteine and phenylalanine. Only the CDR3 part of the read is kept: 39 bases, read in frame from the first base. CDR1 is given as MDHEN and CDR2 as SYDVKM, both from the germline V gene. Library prep was done by PCR. The data were produced on an Illumina HiSeq 2500. Molecular barcoding was employed in the preparation of TCR libraries, with unique molecular identifiers being used to normalize TCRbeta repertoire quantification. In TCRdb, the public reads were trimmed at Q25 with fastp and aligned with MiXCR, with productive beta chains retained. A single entry per CDR3 protein holds the most common genes and DNA from its merged rows. Here the sample has 80,000 to 100,000 distinct CDR3 sequences; less than 25% occur a single time. The top ten hold around 21% of the sample.

General study outcomes and caveats: Over the following months the frequencies of hyperexpanded clones went down, and after one year T-cell counts and TCRbeta diversity were mostly credited to newly produced T cells. The apparently early alphabetaT-cell count recovery about two months after transplant was reportedly dependent on only several hundred rapidly expanded clones derived from non-depleted graft cells. In some patients, the high TCRbeta diversity seen at day 60 was put down to recipient T cells and intrathymic progenitors that had survived conditioning.

This TCR came from a boy aged 2 to 10 with acute lymphoblastic leukemia, due to receive a stem cell transplant. The V and J genes are TRBV28 and TRBJ2-7, with TRBD2 tentatively as D gene (6 bases match). Here the sequenced sample was PBMCs, taken before TCRalphabeta/CD19-depleted stem cell transplant. The DNA sequence is given as TGTGCCAGCAGCCTGACTAGTCTCTACGAGCAGTACTTC. Its coded protein is CASSLTSLYEQYF.